The 17 T cell receptor beta chains listed next were all sequenced from one sample in a study of tumor-infiltrating lymphocytes in primary liver carcinoma. Reverse transcription of roughly 0.5 ug total RNA with a constant-region primer produced TCR beta cDNA. It was through three nested multiplex PCR rounds of slightly modified ARM-PCR that TCR beta libraries arose. The study ran its first two PCR rounds for 9 to 10 cycles each, using TRBV1-TRBV30 forward primers and a C-beta reverse primer. MiXCR was run by TCRdb on the multiplex PCR reads, yielding one entry per CDR3 protein. This table has around 79,000 distinct CDR3 sequences, 69% appearing once. The study co-extracted DNA and RNA from 20-30 mg of unsorted bulk tissue. The sequenced sample was tumor-adjacent normal liver tissue. The source is a man aged 35 to 55 with primary liver carcinoma and hepatitis B virus infection.

In regard to this clonotype: Mismatch with germline at one junction end may stem from a read error. CDR3 residues: CASSPAGGAGLSSYNEQIF. In DNA form, the CDR3 reads TGTGCCAGCAGCCCAGCTGGCGGAGCCGGTCTGAGCTCCTACAATGAGCAGATCTTC. This chain uses TRBV11-2 with TRBJ2-1; D not resolved. CDR3 length: 19 residues. Germline CDR1 reads SGHAT; CDR2 reads FQNNGV.

V usage is TRBV11-3 and J usage is TRBJ1-2; D possibly corresponds to TRBD1 (5 bases). V lost 5 bases to trimming and J lost 0 bases, with 19 bases between them. The CDR3 runs 17 residues. CDR1 SGHNT and CDR2 YENEEA come from the germline V gene. The CDR3 is CASSPPIQRGTNYGYTF. The CDR3 DNA follows: TGTGCCAGCAGCCCTCCTATCCAGAGGGGAACTAACTATGGCTACACCTTC.

Comment on this clonotype: No conserved phenylalanine or tryptophan is present at the end of the CDR3, so a read error is the likely explanation. V and J are TRBV28 and TRBJ2-6; D not certain. Germline assignment: CDR1 MDHEN and CDR2 SYDVKM. Trimming pared 1 base from V and 4 bases from J, leaving 8 bases between. The CDR3 length is 15 residues. This CDR3 is CASSLSGPGANVLTL. DNA of the CDR3: TGTGCCAGCAGTTTATCCGGGCCCGGGGCCAACGTCCTGACTTTA.

A remark on this clonotype: One end of the junction does not line up with germline, which may come from a read error. CDR3 in DNA: TGTGTCAGCAGCTCGGGACAGAGCACAGATACGCAGTATTTT. This translates into CVSSSGQSTDTQYF. The chain recombines TRBV5-4 with TRBJ2-3, with 7 positions matching TRBD1. Germline V gene data show CDR1 as SGHNT and CDR2 as YYREEE (reference sequence). CDR3 size: 14 residues.

As for this clonotype: Germline is not matched at one junction end, which may reflect a read error. J is TRBJ2-7 and V is TRBV6-2 or TRBV6-3, with D uncertain. The CDR3 has 16 residues. Per germline, CDR1 MNHEY and CDR2 SVGEGT. As DNA, the CDR3 is TGTGCCAGCAGTTACTCGACACATGGGAATCGCTACGCGCAGTACTTC. It yields the protein CASSYSTHGNRYAQYF.

This clonotype was recorded a few times. The gene calls are TRBV5-4 and TRBJ2-2; D call uncertain. The CDR3 is 12 amino acids. V lost 10 bases, J lost 8 bases, and 15 bases lay in between. The V gene's germline CDR1 is SGHNT and CDR2 YYREEE (reference sequence). CDR3 nucleotides: TGTGCCGGCAACTTATGGACGGGGGAGCTGTTTTTT. Its protein is CAGNLWTGELFF.

This clonotype was seen more than once but under ten times. Its ends do not fully match the called genes, so a read error is possible. The chain links TRBV11-2 to TRBJ2-7; 7 positions match TRBD1. The length of the CDR3 is 13 residues. The germline V gene has CDR1 SGHAT and CDR2 FQNNGV. CDR3 residues: CPSSIRTGYEQYF. Here the CDR3 DNA reads TGTCCCAGCAGCATTCGGACAGGTTACGAGCAGTACTTC.

About this clonotype: This may arise from a read error, as a much more abundant clone is one base away. The J gene is TRBJ1-4, the V gene TRBV7-8; D is perhaps TRBD1 (6 bases). Germline loops: CDR1 SGHVS, CDR2 FQNEAQ. CDR3 length: 14 amino acids. Here the CDR3 reads CASNLESQGEKLFF. The CDR3 nucleotides are TGTGCCAGCAACTTAGAGAGTCAGGGGGAAAAACTGTTTTTT.

The chain combines TRBV4-2 with TRBJ1-4; no clear D gene. The length of the CDR3 is 16 residues. With 5 bases removed from V and 4 bases from J, the gap between germline ends came to 17 bases. Germline V gene data show CDR1 as LGHNA and CDR2 as YNFKEQ. This CDR3 reads CASSNDGRGDNEKLFF. The CDR3, as DNA: TGTGCCAGCAGCAATGACGGACGTGGGGATAATGAAAAACTGTTTTTT.

Of note for this clonotype: Just one base apart from a much larger clone, this may be a read error. The rearrangement links TRBV28 to TRBJ1-4; no firm D call. The CDR3 runs to 15 residues. Trimming pared 11 bases from V and 0 bases from J, leaving 16 bases between. Germline assignment: CDR1 MDHEN and CDR2 SYDVKM. The CDR3 sequence: CAGGVGQATNEKLFF. The CDR3 DNA follows: TGTGCCGGCGGGGTTGGGCAAGCAACTAATGAAAAACTGTTTTTT.

This chain uses TRBV6-1 with TRBJ2-1, with D perhaps matching TRBD2 (6 bases). The CDR3 consists of 14 residues. Germline V gives CDR1 MNHNS, CDR2 SASEGT. V dropped 8 bases and J dropped 11 bases, with 22 bases sitting between them. For the CDR3, the DNA is TGTGCCAGCGGGGCGGAGGGCCGTAGGAGTAAGCAGTTCTTC. Translated, it gives CASGAEGRRSKQFF.

This rearrangement joins TRBV12-3 or TRBV12-4 to TRBJ2-7, with D uncertain. The CDR3 covers 12 residues. The V end lost 9 bases, the J end lost 8 bases, and 17 bases lay between the germline ends. The CDR3 coding sequence is TGTGCCAGTAGCCGGACCCGGAACAAGCAGTACTTC. Residues: CASSRTRNKQYF.

This clonotype was seen many times. The chain has TRBV5-1 and TRBJ2-7; D may correspond to TRBD1 or TRBD2 (5 bases each). The CDR3 covers 14 residues. Trimming shortened V by 0 bases and J by 2 bases, and 9 bases separated the two germline ends. Germline V gene data show CDR1 as SGHRS and CDR2 as YFSETQ. CDR3 DNA sequence: TGCGCCAGCAGCTTGGACCCGGGGCCCTACGAGCAGTACTTC. Translated, it gives CASSLDPGPYEQYF.

This clonotype was detected only once. One end of the junction varies from germline; a read error may be responsible. The genes are TRBV5-4 and TRBJ2-2; TRBD2 might be the D (5 bases). CDR1 is SGHNT, CDR2 YYREEE, per germline (reference sequence). The CDR3 is made up of 16 amino acids. Here the CDR3 reads CASSWPLDSNTGELSF. In DNA form, the CDR3 reads TGTGCCAGCAGCTGGCCCCTTGATTCGAACACCGGGGAGCTGTCTTTT. The full variable domain, completed using reference TRBV5-4 and TRBJ2-2, is ETGVTQSPTHLIKTRGQQVTLRCSSQSGHNTVSWYQQALGQGPQFIFQYYREEENGRGNFPPRFSGLQFPNYSSELNVNALELDDSALYLCASSWPLDSNTGELSFGEGSRLTVL.

This clonotype was seen more than once but under ten times. This sequence may be a read error, since a much larger clone differs from it by one base. This CDR3 reads CASSHTYTQYF. The CDR3 region has the DNA TGTGCCAGCAGCCACACATATACGCAGTATTTT. This chain links TRBV6-1 with TRBJ2-3; D ambiguous. This CDR3 is built from 11 residues. Germline CDR1 and CDR2: MNHNS and SASEGT.

Concerning this clonotype: The junction and the germline gene differ at one end; a read error may be behind it. This chain connects TRBV5-5 to TRBJ1-3; D is perhaps TRBD1 (5 bases). The CDR3 sequence is 19 residues long. Germline V gene sequence: CDR1 SGHKS, CDR2 YYEKEE (reference sequence). CDR3 in amino acids: CANSSTPGDSRFAGNTIYF. The CDR3 bases are TGTGCCAACAGCTCAACGCCTGGGGACTCAAGGTTTGCGGGAAACACCATATATTTT.

This clonotype was seen a handful of times. V and J are TRBV30 and TRBJ1-4; 8 bases line up with TRBD1. Germline CDR1 and CDR2: GTSNPN and SVGIG (reference sequence). V lost 7 bases, J lost 4 bases, and 5 bases stayed unmatched. The CDR3 spans 13 residues. The CDR3 DNA reads TGTGCCTTAGAGACAGGGGATAATGAAAAACTGTTTTTT. This codes for CALETGDNEKLFF.